The 17 T cell receptor beta chains listed next were all sequenced from one sample in a study of Ad26.COV2.S vaccination and SARS-CoV-2 variants. The repertoire was sequenced with immunoSEQ multiplex PCR; TCRdb's copy has only in-frame clones and lacks some. The sample consists of some 520,000 clones, around nine tenths of them appearing once. The treatment is: about 20 received Ad26.COV2.S at low or high dose, single or two shots; about 5 received placebo; per-sample allocation not given. Specimens were obtained on day 63 following the first vaccine or placebo injection. The sequencing here drew on peripheral blood, taken in a trial of Ad26.COV2.S vaccine versus placebo. The receptors were sampled from a person aged 18-60 years who received the Ad26.COV2.S COVID-19 vaccine or a placebo.

Turning to this clone: The sample holds other DNA sequences that translate to the same CDR3. The rearrangement joins TRBV9 to TRBJ2-7; TRBD2 agrees at 10 bases. Looked up from germline, CDR1 is SGDLS and CDR2 is YYNGEE. V lost 0 bases, J lost 3 bases, and 0 bases stayed unmatched. The CDR3 extends over 14 amino acids. The DNA of the CDR3 is TGTGCCAGCAGCGTAGGGACTAGCGGCTACGAGCAGTACTTC. Protein sequence: CASSVGTSGYEQYF.

This chain connects TRBV4-1 to TRBJ1-2, with no clear D. The CDR3 runs to 16 residues. Germline CDR1 and CDR2: MGHRA and YSYEKL. V was trimmed by 0 bases and J by 8 bases, leaving 19 bases between them. The CDR3 protein is CASSQDLQLAMGGYTF. The DNA of the CDR3 is TGCGCCAGCAGCCAAGATCTGCAGCTTGCTATGGGGGGCTACACCTTC.

The chain joins TRBV12-5 to TRBJ2-2; D is ambiguous. V shed 6 bases and J shed 3 bases, with 2 bases lying between them. The CDR3 extends over 11 amino acids. Germline loops: CDR1 LGHNT, CDR2 FRNRAP. Here the CDR3 reads CASGHTGELFF. The CDR3 nucleotides read TGTGCTAGTGGCCACACCGGGGAGCTGTTTTTT.

V and J are TRBV6-6 and TRBJ1-1, with a tentative D call TRBD1 (6 bases). Between the trimmed V and J ends, which lost 5 bases and 1 base, there was a span of 11 bases. The CDR3 loop spans 14 amino acids. Germline lookup yields CDR1 MNHNY and CDR2 SVGAGI (reference sequence). CDR3: CASSIKTGNTEAFF. CDR3 DNA sequence: TGTGCCAGCAGTATAAAGACAGGGAACACTGAAGCTTTCTTT.

The V gene is TRBV11-2, the J gene TRBJ2-5, with 9 bases identical to TRBD2. This CDR3 has 14 amino acids. V gave up 7 bases and J gave up 0 bases; unmatched junction bases: 3. Germline CDR1 is SGHAT and CDR2 is FQNNGV. The CDR3 loop reads CASKAGGYQETQYF. DNA for the CDR3: TGTGCCAGCAAGGCGGGAGGGTACCAAGAGACCCAGTACTTC.

The count of this clone is one. The CDR3 loop is CATQTMNSYEQYF. The CDR3 coding sequence is TGTGCCACCCAAACAATGAATTCCTACGAGCAGTACTTC. V and J are TRBV10-3 and TRBJ2-7; D remains unclear. The germline gives CDR1 ENHRY, CDR2 SYGVKD. Trimming cost V 10 bases and J 1 base, with 14 bases left between them. The CDR3 extends over 13 amino acids.

This clone has just one count. The rearrangement links TRBV3-1 (or the pseudogene TRBV3-2) to TRBJ1-6; D call uncertain. There are 15 residues in the CDR3. With 5 bases removed from V and 9 bases from J, the gap between germline ends came to 17 bases. CDR1 is LGHDT and CDR2 is YNNKEL in the germline V gene (reference sequence). Here the CDR3 DNA reads TGTGCCAGCAGCACAAACGAAGGGTACGGTTCACCCCTCCACTTT. It translates to CASSTNEGYGSPLHF.

This sequence joins TRBV11-2 and TRBJ2-7, with 10 bases fitting TRBD1. CDR3 length: 15 amino acids. Germline CDR1 is SGHAT and CDR2 is FQNNGV. V was clipped by 2 bases and J by 3 bases; unmatched bases: 4. CDR3 loop: CASSLPGTGVYEQYF. In nucleotides, the CDR3 is TGTGCCAGCAGCTTACCCGGGACAGGGGTCTACGAGCAGTACTTC.

The chain combines TRBV28 with TRBJ2-3; D might be TRBD2 (5 bases). The CDR3 has 14 amino acids. Trimming pared 5 bases from V and 5 bases from J, leaving 14 bases between. The germline CDR1 and CDR2 sequences are MDHEN and SYDVKM. The CDR3, as DNA: TGTGCCAGCAGTCCACCCGGGAATCAAGATACGCAGTATTTT. It yields the protein CASSPPGNQDTQYF.

This clone is a singleton in its sample. The chain joins TRBV2 to TRBJ2-1, with D uncertain. CDR3 length: 12 amino acids. The germline V gene has CDR1 SNHLY and CDR2 FYNNEI. Deletions cut 6 bases from V and 3 bases from J, with 6 bases between. CDR3: CASRGLYNEQFF. The CDR3, as DNA: TGTGCCAGCAGGGGCCTCTACAATGAGCAGTTCTTC.

The V call is TRBV11-2, the J call TRBJ2-7, with 7 nucleotides matching TRBD1. Germline V gene data show CDR1 as SGHAT and CDR2 as FQNNGV. With V trimmed by 5 bases and J by 3 bases, 10 bases remained unmatched. The CDR3 loop spans 15 amino acids. This chain's CDR3 is CASSGNAGTDYEQYF. The CDR3 nucleotides are TGTGCCAGCAGCGGTAACGCCGGGACAGACTACGAGCAGTACTTC.

The chain employs TRBV19 and TRBJ1-5; 7 nucleotides agree with TRBD1. The ends lost 6 bases at V and 1 base at J; junction bases unmatched: 3. In germline, CDR1 is LNHDA, CDR2 SQIVND (reference sequence). This CDR3 comprises 14 residues. DNA for the CDR3: TGTGCCAGTAGGCGACAGGGAAGCAATCAGCCCCAGCATTTT. The encoded protein is CASRRQGSNQPQHF. Using reference TRBV19 and TRBJ1-5 for the parts outside the CDR3, the full variable domain is DGGITQSPKYLFRKEGQNVTLSCEQNLNHDAMYWYRQDPGQGLRLIYYSQIVNDFQKGDIAEGYSVSREKKESFPLTVTSAQKNPTAFYLCASRRQGSNQPQHFGDGTRLSIL.

This clone appeared a few times. The J gene is TRBJ2-2, the V gene TRBV24-1, with 11 bases fitting TRBD1. The J segment lost 3 bases and the V segment lost 12 bases, leaving 5 bases of the junction unmatched. Germline assignment: CDR1 KGHDR and CDR2 SFDVKD. The CDR3 has 14 amino acids. CDR3 bases: TGTGCCCCGGCGGGACAGGGGGACACCGGGGAGCTGTTTTTT. Translating gives CAPAGQGDTGELFF.

The chain links TRBV28 to TRBJ2-5; 9 nucleotides agree with TRBD2. CDR1 and CDR2 (germline): MDHEN, SYDVKM. The CDR3 spans 15 residues. V lost 6 bases and J lost 3; bases outside the gene matches: 8. The CDR3 is CASSPSGIGEETQYF. Written as DNA, the CDR3 is TGTGCCAGCAGCCCTAGCGGGATCGGAGAAGAGACCCAGTACTTC.

This chain connects TRBV14 to TRBJ2-1; 8 bases match TRBD2. CDR3 length: 15 amino acids. V was clipped by 4 bases and J by 2 bases; unmatched bases: 4. The germline CDR1 and CDR2 sequences are SGHDN and FVKESK. CDR3 sequence (DNA): TGTGCCAGCAGCCGTCAACTAGCGGCCTACAATGAGCAGTTCTTC. Amino acid sequence: CASSRQLAAYNEQFF.

There are a few counts of this clone. V is TRBV5-6 and J is TRBJ1-1; TRBD1 is a possible D gene (6 bases). Germline loops: CDR1 SGHDT, CDR2 YYEEEE. There are 16 residues in the CDR3. Deletions cut 1 base from V and 3 bases from J, with 16 bases between. CDR3 nucleotides: TGTGCCAGCAGCTTGTCTGGGGGCGCGTCGCACACTGAAGCTTTCTTT. Translating gives CASSLSGGASHTEAFF.

The CDR3 coding sequence is TGCAGCCCCCAGGGAGTCTCTGGGGCCAACGTCCTGACTTTC. Encoded protein: CSPQGVSGANVLTF. The chain uses TRBV29-1 and TRBJ2-6; D may match TRBD1 or TRBD2 (5 bases each). The V end was cut by 8 bases, the J end by 0 bases, with 11 bases between. Germline V gene sequence: CDR1 SQVTM, CDR2 ANQGSEA. The CDR3 has 14 residues.